What follows is one TCR beta chain and its context. Its cognate antigen has yet to be identified. One base away there is no much larger clone; base qualities are not given. The source of the sample is a study of T cell responses to AZD1222 COVID-19 vaccine (TCRdb year 2021). Study-wide context: TCR sequencing covered 233 trial participants: 207 given two doses of AZD1222 and 26 given two doses of MenACWY control vaccine. Enrollment into the trials was organized by age into subgroups of 18-55, 56-69 and 70-plus years, and those subgroups contained 148, 28 and 57 TCR-sequenced participants, respectively. Broader findings and caveats from the paper: The 56-69-year group was small, and its depth increase did not reach significance, likely because of low power. Conclusions about previously exposed vaccinees are limited, since just a handful of AZD1222 recipients were seropositive for SARS-CoV-2 at baseline. Most participants were white British and females outnumbered males, and the authors suggested that clonal diversity may have been underestimated. Because no day 14 peak-response samples were available, the repertoires could be characterized only after the peak T cell response. Reportedly, close to half of the unique spike-specific TCRs recognized epitopes lying outside the regions that are mutated in the B.1.351 and B.1.1.7 variants. After two AZD1222 doses, both the breadth and the depth of spike-specific TCRs were significantly higher than at day 0 and than in MenACWY recipients. CD4 TCRs associated with the vaccine covered the entire spike protein, and the dominant responses were in regions 160-218 and 743-854.

The time point label of this sample denotes: about 28 days (+/-7) after the second vaccine dose. AZD1222 recipients with second doses at about 4 weeks or about 12 weeks were pooled, because spike-specific TCR depth and breadth did not differ between schedules. Vaccinee samples came from UK trials COV001 and COV002, including a single-blind randomized controlled phase 2/3 trial of AZD1222 (ChAdOx1 nCoV-19) in healthy adults. For TCRbeta chain sequencing, PBMC samples were collected from trial participants at day 0 and at day 28 after the second dose. The CDR3 regions of human TCRbeta chains were analyzed by immunosequencing. The study's processing was this. Repertoire TCRs were checked for matches against a reference library of SARS-CoV-2-specific TCRs that had been generated using the MIRA antigen-specificity platform. Breadth meant the fraction of unique TCRs that were SARS-CoV-2-associated, whereas depth meant the fraction of total T cells that were SARS-CoV-2-associated. Using the MIRA data, each spike-specific TCR was assigned both to the spike region to which the TCR was reactive and to a CD4 or CD8 class. Log10-transformed breadth and depth values were compared by one-way ANOVA with Sidak's multiple comparisons tests. TCRdb took this table from immuneACCESS and kept in-frame rearrangements with V and J called. Such tables lack part of the clones; where checked against another copy, unresolved V genes explain under half of the gap, and the rest is unexplained. That table furnishes V, J and clone size, whereas the DNA furnished D and trimming. For this sample there are around 130,000 clones; approximately 86% appear just once. The ten largest account for about 3% of the sample.

The CDR3 sequence holds 13 residues, the cysteine and phenylalanine included. The entry retains the CDR3 DNA only, 39 bases that are in frame from base 1. CDR1 SGHTA and CDR2 FQGNSA were looked up in the germline V gene. V is reduced by 8 bases and J by 8 bases, leaving a spacing of 15 bases between them. The origin of this receptor is an adult who received the AZD1222 COVID-19 vaccine. Specimen: peripheral blood, collected 28 days after the second AZD1222 dose. The chain links TRBV7-2 with TRBJ1-4; TRBD1 might be the D gene, on 5 matching bases. The sequence in DNA is TGTGCCAGCGGCTGGGGCGGTCCCGAAAAACTGTTTTTT. Its translation reads: CASGWGGPEKLFF.